The source of this T cell receptor (beta chain) is a study of blood T cell repertoires in COVID-19. Assay used: immunoSEQ multiplex PCR; TCRdb lists only in-frame clones, some missing. Seen here are more than 75,000 clones, roughly 84% observed once, and the top ten hold about an eighth. The V end lost 2 bases, the J end lost 4 bases, and 12 bases lay between the germline ends. The CDR3 is 15 residues long. Germline V gives CDR1 KGHSH, CDR2 LQKENI. The TCR originated in a human donor in a cohort sampled during active COVID-19. The material sequenced was peripheral blood. V and J are TRBV18 and TRBJ1-3; D ambiguous. The CDR3 DNA follows: TGTGCCAGCTCACCAAAAGTCCTGGAGGGAAACACCATATATTTT. Translation gives CASSPKVLEGNTIYF.